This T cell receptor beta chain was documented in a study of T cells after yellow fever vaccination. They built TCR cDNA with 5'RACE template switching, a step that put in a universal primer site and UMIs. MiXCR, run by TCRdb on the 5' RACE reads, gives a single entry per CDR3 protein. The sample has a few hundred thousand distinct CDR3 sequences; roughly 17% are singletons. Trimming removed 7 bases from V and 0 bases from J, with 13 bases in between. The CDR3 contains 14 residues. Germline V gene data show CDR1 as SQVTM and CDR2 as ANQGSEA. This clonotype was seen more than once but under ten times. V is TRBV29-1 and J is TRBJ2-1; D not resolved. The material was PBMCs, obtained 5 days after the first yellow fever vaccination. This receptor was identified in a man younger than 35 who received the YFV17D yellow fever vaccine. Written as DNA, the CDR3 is TGCAGCGCAGACCTCATTGACTCCTACAATGAGCAGTTCTTC. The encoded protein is CSADLIDSYNEQFF.